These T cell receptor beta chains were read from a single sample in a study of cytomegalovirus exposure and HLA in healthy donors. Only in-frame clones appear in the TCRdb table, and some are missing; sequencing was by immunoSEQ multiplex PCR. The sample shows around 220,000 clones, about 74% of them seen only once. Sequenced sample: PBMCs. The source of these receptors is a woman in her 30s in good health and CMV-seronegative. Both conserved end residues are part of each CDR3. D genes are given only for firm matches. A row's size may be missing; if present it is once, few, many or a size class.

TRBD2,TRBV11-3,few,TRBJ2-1,CASSPPGTTKYNEQFF,TGTGCCAGCAGTCCCCCCGGGACTACTAAGTACAATGAGCAGTTCTTC
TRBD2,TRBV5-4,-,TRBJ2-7,CASSRTSGVLGEQYF,TGTGCCAGCAGCAGGACTAGCGGGGTTCTCGGCGAGCAGTACTTC
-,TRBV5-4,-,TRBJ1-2,CASSLVMRENAYGYTF,TGTGCCAGCAGCTTGGTTATGAGGGAAAACGCCTATGGCTACACCTTC
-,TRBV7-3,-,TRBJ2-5,CASSLRYGETQYF,TGTGCCAGCAGCTTACGGTACGGGGAGACCCAGTACTTC
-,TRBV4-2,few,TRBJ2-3,CASSRDLRDTQYF,TGTGCCAGCAGCCGTGACTTAAGAGATACGCAGTATTTT
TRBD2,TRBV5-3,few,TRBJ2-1,CARSWAERELSNEQFF,TGTGCCAGAAGCTGGGCGGAGCGGGAGCTCAGCAATGAGCAGTTCTTC
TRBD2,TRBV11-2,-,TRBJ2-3,CASSLSGRDTDTQYF,TGTGCCAGCAGCCTTAGCGGGAGGGACACAGATACGCAGTATTTT
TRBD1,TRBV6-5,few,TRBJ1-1,CASSLQGGAEAFF,TGTGCCAGCAGCTTACAGGGGGGTGCTGAAGCTTTCTTT
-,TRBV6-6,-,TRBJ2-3,CATARADTQYF,TGTGCCACCGCGAGGGCAGATACGCAGTATTTT
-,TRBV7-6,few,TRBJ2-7,CASSLRGISYEQYF,TGTGCCAGCAGCTTACGGGGGATAAGCTACGAGCAGTACTTC
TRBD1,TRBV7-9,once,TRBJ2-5,CASSFSRTGQETQYF,TGTGCCAGCAGCTTCTCGCGGACAGGTCAAGAGACCCAGTACTTC
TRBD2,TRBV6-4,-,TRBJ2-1,CASSDQASGGGEQFF,TGTGCCAGCAGTGACCAGGCTAGCGGGGGGGGTGAGCAGTTCTTC
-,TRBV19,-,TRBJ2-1,CASSRAGLNEQFF,TGTGCCAGTAGTAGGGCAGGGCTCAATGAGCAGTTCTTC
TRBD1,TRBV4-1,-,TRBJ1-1,CASSQERTGRTEAFF,TGCGCCAGCAGCCAAGAGAGGACAGGGCGCACTGAAGCTTTCTTT
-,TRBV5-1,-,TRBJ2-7,CASSLGTGNYEQYF,TGCGCCAGCAGCTTGGGGACGGGAAACTACGAGCAGTACTTC
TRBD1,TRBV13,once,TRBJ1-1,CASSLGGQAYTEAFF,TGTGCCAGCAGCTTAGGTGGACAGGCTTACACTGAAGCTTTCTTT
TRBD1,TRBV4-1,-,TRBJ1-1,CASSQRDLQGVTEAFF,TGCGCCAGCAGCCAGAGGGACTTACAGGGGGTCACTGAAGCTTTCTTT
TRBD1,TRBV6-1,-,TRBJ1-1,CASSGPGGSEAFF,TGTGCCAGCAGTGGTCCAGGGGGATCTGAAGCTTTCTTT
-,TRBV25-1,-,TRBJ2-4,CASSEWYGGQAKNIQYF,TGTGCCAGCAGTGAATGGTATGGAGGTCAAGCCAAAAACATTCAGTACTTC
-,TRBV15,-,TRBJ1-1,CATSRDRLNTEAFF,TGTGCCACCAGCAGAGATCGGTTGAACACTGAAGCTTTCTTT
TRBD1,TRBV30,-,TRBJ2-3,CAWGDRMQYF,TGTGCCTGGGGGGACAGAATGCAGTATTTT
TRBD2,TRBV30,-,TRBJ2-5,CAWSVSVAGGQETQYF,TGTGCCTGGAGTGTATCGGTAGCGGGAGGGCAAGAGACCCAGTACTTC
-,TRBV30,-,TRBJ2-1,CAWSPRDEQFF,TGTGCCTGGAGTCCCCGGGATGAGCAGTTCTTC
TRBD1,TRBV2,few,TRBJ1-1,CASTLRQGGNTEAFF,TGTGCCAGCACCCTGAGACAGGGAGGGAACACTGAAGCTTTCTTT
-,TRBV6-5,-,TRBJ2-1,CASSYSGSSYNEQFF,TGTGCCAGCAGTTACTCTGGCAGCTCCTACAATGAGCAGTTCTTC
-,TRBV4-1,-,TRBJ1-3,CASSQRTVSGNTIYF,TGCGCCAGCAGCCAAAGGACAGTCTCTGGAAACACCATATATTTT
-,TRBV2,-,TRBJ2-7,CASSGSGYEQYF,TGTGCCAGCAGTGGGTCGGGATACGAGCAGTACTTC
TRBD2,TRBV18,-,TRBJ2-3,CASSRGLATDTQYF,TGTGCCAGCTCTCGTGGACTAGCTACAGATACGCAGTATTTT
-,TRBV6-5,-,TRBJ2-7,CASSEQGYEQYF,TGTGCCAGCAGTGAACAGGGCTACGAGCAGTACTTC
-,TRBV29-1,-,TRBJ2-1,CSVEDPTSTGVINEQFF,TGCAGCGTTGAAGACCCTACCTCGACGGGAGTTATCAATGAGCAGTTCTTC
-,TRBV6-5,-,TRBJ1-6,CASSYGSSPLHF,TGTGCCAGCAGTTACGGGAGTTCACCCCTCCACTTT
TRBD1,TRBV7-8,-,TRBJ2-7,CASSLPTGGWDEQYF,TGTGCCAGCAGCTTACCTACAGGGGGATGGGACGAGCAGTACTTC
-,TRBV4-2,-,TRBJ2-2,CASSLDSGELFF,TGTGCCAGCAGTCTAGACTCCGGGGAGCTGTTTTTT